The rows below give T cell receptor beta chains drawn from one sample of a study of blood T cell repertoires in COVID-19. Some clones are missing from TCRdb's copy, which holds only in-frame ones; the method was immunoSEQ multiplex PCR. The sample carries roughly 46,000 clones, over 75% recorded once. What was sequenced was peripheral blood. The receptors originated from a human donor with active COVID-19. The donor label of this sample is uncertain. The CDR3 runs from the conserved cysteine through the conserved F or W. Each record gives: V gene, clone size, J gene, CDR3 length, D gene, CDR3 protein, CDR3 DNA. D genes are given only for firm matches. For some rows the clone size is stated as once, few or many, or as a class when expanded; others skip it.

TRBV3-1/TRBV3-2	.	TRBJ1-6	17	.	CASSQARVRSYNSPLHF	TGTGCCAGCAGCCAAGCCCGGGTAAGGTCCTATAATTCACCCCTCCACTTT
TRBV2	.	TRBJ2-1	17	.	CASSEGSWEQTYNEQFF	TGTGCCAGCAGTGAAGGGTCGTGGGAGCAAACTTACAATGAGCAGTTCTTC
TRBV19	.	TRBJ1-2	14	.	CASSITGLIGGYTF	TGTGCCAGTAGTATAACAGGTCTCATCGGGGGCTACACCTTC
TRBV18	.	TRBJ1-3	16	.	CASSPPATVSGNTIYF	TGTGCCAGCTCACCCCCGGCGACAGTCTCTGGAAACACCATATATTTT
TRBV6-5	once	TRBJ1-4	14	TRBD1	CASSPIGQVVKLFF	TGTGCCAGCAGTCCCATCGGACAGGTTGTTAAACTGTTTTTT
TRBV5-1	once	TRBJ2-3	16	TRBD2	CASSPVSGGLADTQYF	TGCGCCAGCAGCCCGGTGAGCGGGGGGCTGGCAGATACGCAGTATTTT
TRBV14	.	TRBJ2-7	12	TRBD1	CATGQLSYEQYF	TGTGCCACGGGACAGCTCTCCTACGAGCAGTACTTC
TRBV7-3	.	TRBJ2-3	15	.	CASSLAGALTDTQYF	TGTGCCAGCAGCTTAGCGGGGGCGCTAACAGATACGCAGTATTTT
TRBV29-1	.	TRBJ2-7	13	TRBD2	CSVVLRGGYEQYF	TGCAGCGTTGTTCTGCGGGGAGGGTACGAGCAGTACTTC
TRBV19	.	TRBJ1-1	14	TRBD1	CASSTTGGIAEAFF	TGTGCCAGTAGTACGACAGGGGGAATCGCTGAAGCTTTCTTT
TRBV11-3	.	TRBJ2-2	19	.	CASSFTDWGPRDDTGELFF	TGTGCCAGCAGCTTCACTGACTGGGGGCCCCGGGACGACACCGGGGAGCTGTTTTTT
TRBV4-2	.	TRBJ2-3	18	.	CASSQELNRGGFTDTQYF	TGTGCCAGCAGCCAAGAGCTGAACAGAGGGGGATTCACAGATACGCAGTATTTT
TRBV4-3	.	TRBJ1-2	15	.	CASSPMGPIDYGYTF	TGCGCCAGCAGCCCCATGGGGCCAATTGACTATGGCTACACCTTC
TRBV28	.	TRBJ2-7	13	.	CASRSTGSGEQYF	TGTGCCAGCAGATCGACTGGATCGGGGGAGCAGTACTTC
TRBV9	.	TRBJ2-7	15	TRBD1	CASSVAPGTAYEQYF	TGTGCCAGCAGCGTAGCACCGGGGACAGCCTACGAGCAGTACTTC
TRBV7-3	once	TRBJ2-4	13	.	CASSSDTEGIQYF	TGTGCCAGCAGCTCGGACACGGAGGGCATTCAGTACTTC
TRBV27	once	TRBJ2-5	16	TRBD1	CASSLPGDREQETQYF	TGTGCCAGCAGTTTACCCGGAGACAGGGAACAAGAGACCCAGTACTTC
TRBV2	.	TRBJ1-2	12	.	CASSELGLGYTF	TGTGCCAGCAGTGAATTGGGGCTTGGCTACACCTTC
TRBV10-1	.	TRBJ2-7	13	.	CASSESGPYEQYF	TGCGCCAGCAGTGAGTCGGGGCCCTACGAGCAGTACTTC
TRBV5-1	.	TRBJ2-1	16	TRBD2	CASSLGLAGIYNEQFF	TGCGCCAGCAGCTTGGGACTAGCGGGAATCTACAATGAGCAGTTCTTC
TRBV25-1	.	TRBJ1-2	11	.	CASSESGTITF	TGTGCCAGCAGTGAATCTGGGACAATTACCTTC
TRBV6-5	.	TRBJ1-2	15	TRBD1	CASSKRGGGGYGYTF	TGTGCCAGCAGCAAGCGAGGGGGCGGCGGCTATGGCTACACCTTC
TRBV7-8	.	TRBJ2-2	13	.	CASTGRISGELFF	TGTGCCAGCACAGGGAGGATTTCCGGGGAGCTGTTTTTT
TRBV3-1/TRBV3-2	.	TRBJ2-2	15	.	CASSQGQGFPPPMFF	TGTGCCAGCAGCCAAGGGCAGGGGTTCCCCCCCCCGATGTTTTTT
TRBV4-1	.	TRBJ2-5	16	.	CASSQLGRGTQETQYF	TGCGCCAGCAGCCAATTGGGGCGGGGCACACAAGAGACCCAGTACTTC
TRBV5-1	.	TRBJ2-1	14	.	CASSADSASNEQFF	TGCGCCAGCAGCGCAGACAGTGCTTCCAATGAGCAGTTCTTC
TRBV4-1	.	TRBJ1-4	16	TRBD1	CASSLRQGDLGEKLFF	TGCGCCAGCAGCCTTAGACAGGGGGATTTGGGGGAAAAACTGTTTTTT
TRBV5-1	few	TRBJ1-6	14	.	CASSVDLAGSPLHF	TGCGCCAGCAGCGTAGATTTGGCGGGCTCACCCCTCCACTTT
TRBV11-1	once	TRBJ2-7	15	.	CASSLGGEGKHEQYF	TGTGCCAGCAGCTTAGGGGGAGAAGGGAAACACGAGCAGTACTTC
TRBV2	.	TRBJ2-6	15	TRBD1	CASGQGYGGANVLTF	TGTGCCAGCGGACAGGGGTACGGCGGGGCCAACGTCCTGACTTTC
TRBV19	.	TRBJ1-6	14	.	CASRIQGGDSPLHF	TGTGCCAGTAGGATACAGGGAGGGGATTCACCCCTCCACTTT
TRBV5-6	.	TRBJ1-2	13	TRBD1	CASSPGQNYGYTF	TGTGCCAGCAGCCCGGGACAGAACTATGGCTACACCTTC
TRBV5-1	.	TRBJ1-2	15	.	CASSLDPGDGYGYTF	TGCGCCAGCAGCTTGGATCCAGGGGACGGCTATGGCTACACCTTC
TRBV6-4	.	TRBJ2-7	13	TRBD1	CASSAAQGDEQYF	TGTGCCAGCAGTGCCGCACAGGGGGACGAGCAGTACTTC
TRBV7-2	.	TRBJ2-3	15	.	CASSPIKYGPDTQYF	TGTGCCAGCAGCCCAATCAAGTATGGGCCAGATACGCAGTATTTT
TRBV7-9	.	TRBJ2-3	12	TRBD2	CASSSSGTSQYF	TGTGCCAGCAGCTCCTCCGGGACTAGTCAGTATTTT
TRBV28	.	TRBJ1-6	16	TRBD1	CASSLIPGQGQSPLHF	TGTGCCAGCAGCCTTATCCCGGGACAGGGGCAATCACCCCTCCACTTT
TRBV3-1/TRBV3-2	.	TRBJ2-5	13	TRBD2	CASSQGGVGTQYF	TGTGCCAGCAGCCAGGGGGGGGTAGGGACCCAGTACTTC
TRBV7-9	.	TRBJ2-1	15	TRBD2	CASSQSGRADNEQFF	TGTGCCAGCAGTCAAAGCGGGAGGGCCGACAATGAGCAGTTCTTC
TRBV3-1/TRBV3-2	.	TRBJ1-5	15	.	CASSQTTAGGQPQHF	TGTGCCAGCAGCCAAACGACGGCGGGGGGTCAGCCCCAGCATTTT
TRBV5-1	.	TRBJ2-3	15	TRBD1	CASSRQGGDTDTQYF	TGCGCCAGCAGCCGACAGGGGGGGGACACAGATACGCAGTATTTT
TRBV9	.	TRBJ2-5	15	.	CASSVAGASLETQYF	TGTGCCAGCAGCGTAGCAGGGGCTAGCTTAGAGACCCAGTACTTC
TRBV2	.	TRBJ2-7	14	TRBD1	CASTRETGMHEQYF	TGTGCCAGCACGAGGGAGACAGGGATGCACGAGCAGTACTTC
TRBV11-2	.	TRBJ1-1	14	.	CASRSSGGHTEAFF	TGTGCCAGCAGATCGAGTGGGGGCCACACTGAAGCTTTCTTT